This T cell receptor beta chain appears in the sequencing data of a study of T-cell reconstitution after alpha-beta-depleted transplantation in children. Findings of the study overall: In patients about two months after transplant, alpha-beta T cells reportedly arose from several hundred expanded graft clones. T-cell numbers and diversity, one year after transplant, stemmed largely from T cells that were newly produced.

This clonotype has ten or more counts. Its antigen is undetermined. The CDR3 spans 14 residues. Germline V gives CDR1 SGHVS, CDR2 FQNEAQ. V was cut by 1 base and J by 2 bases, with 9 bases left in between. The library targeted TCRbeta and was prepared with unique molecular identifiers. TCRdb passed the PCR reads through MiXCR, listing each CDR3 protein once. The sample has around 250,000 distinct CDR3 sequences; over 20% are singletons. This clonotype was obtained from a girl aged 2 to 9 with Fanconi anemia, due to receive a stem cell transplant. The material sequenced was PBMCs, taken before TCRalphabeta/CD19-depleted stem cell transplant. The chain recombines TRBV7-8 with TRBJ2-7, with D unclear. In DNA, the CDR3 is TGTGCCAGCAGCTTAGATTCTCCGACCTACGAGCAGTACTTC. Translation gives CASSLDSPTYEQYF.